The 21 T cell receptor beta chains presented below share a single source sample, sequenced in a study of T cell responses to AZD1222 COVID-19 vaccine. Method: immunoSEQ multiplex PCR; TCRdb's copy keeps in-frame clones and lacks some. The sample has roughly 170,000 clones; about 91% are singletons. This specimen consisted of peripheral blood, obtained on day 0 of AZD1222 vaccination. These receptors came from an adult in good health.

The chain has TRBV28 and TRBJ1-1; D possibly corresponds to TRBD1 (6 bases). CDR1 MDHEN and CDR2 SYDVKM come from the germline V gene. This CDR3 has 15 residues. V was pared by 7 bases and J by 4 bases, with 19 bases between. The CDR3 sequence is CASIQRRGAITEAFF. The CDR3 nucleotides are TGTGCCAGCATCCAACGACGGGGGGCGATCACTGAAGCTTTCTTT.

The chain carries TRBV7-8 and TRBJ2-7; TRBD1 matches 9 bases. Germline V gene sequence: CDR1 SGHVS, CDR2 FQNEAQ. J was trimmed by 4 bases and V by 6 bases; bases with no gene match: 7. The CDR3 consists of 14 residues. This chain's CDR3 is CASSRRGTGYEQYF. CDR3 sequence (DNA): TGTGCCAGCAGTCGTCGGGGGACAGGGTACGAGCAGTACTTC.

The CDR3 DNA sequence: TGTGCCATCAGTGAGTCCCCTAGCGGATCCACCGGGGAGCTGTTTTTT. Its protein is CAISESPSGSTGELFF. The chain joins TRBV10-3 to TRBJ2-2; TRBD2 matches 7 bases. V was pared by 0 bases and J by 4 bases, with 5 bases of the junction left unmatched. Germline V gives CDR1 ENHRY, CDR2 SYGVKD. This CDR3 spans 16 amino acids.

The chain has TRBV3-1 (or the pseudogene TRBV3-2) and TRBJ1-6; 9 bases align to TRBD1. Germline CDR1 LGHDT, CDR2 YNNKEL (reference sequence). The CDR3 is 20 amino acids. The V gene end was trimmed by 2 bases and the J gene end by 0 bases; junction bases not matched to a gene: 11. CDR3 amino acids: CASSQPPGTGTSSYNSPLHF. DNA for the CDR3: TGTGCCAGCAGCCAACCCCCCGGGACAGGGACGAGCTCCTATAATTCACCCCTCCACTTT.

This rearrangement joins TRBV12-5 to TRBJ1-1; D is unresolved. Trimming removed 2 bases at V and 4 bases at J, with 8 bases between. This CDR3 is 13 amino acids long. Germline CDR1 LGHNT, CDR2 FRNRAP. CDR3 bases: TGTGCTAGTGGTTTGAAAGAGAGCACTGAAGCTTTCTTT. Protein: CASGLKESTEAFF.

The chain employs TRBV7-9 and TRBJ2-1; TRBD2 agrees at 13 bases. Germline V gives CDR1 SEHNR, CDR2 FQNEAQ (reference sequence). V gave up 6 bases and J gave up 8 bases; unmatched junction bases: 7. CDR3 size: 15 residues. In nucleotides, the CDR3 is TGTGCCAGCAGACGGACTAGCGGGAGTCTGGATGAGCAGTTCTTC. This codes for CASRRTSGSLDEQFF.

The chain recombines TRBV7-3 with TRBJ2-3, with D perhaps matching TRBD1 or TRBD2 (5 bases each). V lost 5 bases and J lost 2, with 14 bases in between. This CDR3 has 15 residues. Germline CDR1 reads SGHTA; CDR2 reads FQGTGA. The CDR3 region is CASSVGRGDTDTQYF. The CDR3 coding sequence is TGTGCCAGCAGCGTGGGACGAGGCGACACAGATACGCAGTATTTT.

This chain joins TRBV4-1 and TRBJ2-2, with 13 bases identical to TRBD2. Per germline, CDR1 MGHRA and CDR2 YSYEKL. This CDR3 is 18 amino acids long. V lost 3 bases and J lost 7; bases outside the gene matches: 11. Here the CDR3 reads CASSQGGLAGVRGGELFF. CDR3 nucleotide sequence: TGCGCCAGCAGCCAGGGAGGACTAGCGGGAGTGAGGGGCGGGGAGCTGTTTTTT.

The rearrangement joins TRBV7-3 to TRBJ1-6; no definite D call. This CDR3 spans 14 amino acids. The germline CDR1 and CDR2 sequences are SGHTA and FQGTGA. Trimming took 6 bases from V and 4 from J, leaving 10 bases between them. The CDR3 DNA reads TGTGCCAGCAGTCAGGACCCTTATAATTCACCCCTCCACTTT. The encoded protein is CASSQDPYNSPLHF.

V and J are TRBV6-1 and TRBJ1-1; TRBD1 is a possible D gene (5 bases). CDR1 is MNHNS, CDR2 SASEGT, per germline. The V end was cut by 1 base, the J end by 3 bases, with 12 bases between. The CDR3 is 15 residues long. CDR3 amino acids: CASSEGTNLHTEAFF. DNA for the CDR3: TGTGCCAGCAGTGAAGGGACAAATCTGCACACTGAAGCTTTCTTT.

This rearrangement joins TRBV5-5 to TRBJ1-1, with D uncertain. With 3 bases removed from V and 3 bases from J, the gap between germline ends came to 9 bases. The CDR3 is made up of 13 amino acids. Germline V gives CDR1 SGHKS, CDR2 YYEKEE (reference sequence). The DNA for the CDR3 is TGTGCCAGCAGCTCTGACCGGGACACTGAAGCTTTCTTT. Protein: CASSSDRDTEAFF. The full variable domain, rest sourced from reference TRBV5-5 and TRBJ1-1, is DAGVTQSPTHLIKTRGQQVTLRCSPISGHKSVSWYQQVLGQGPQFIFQYYEKEERGRGNFPDRFSARQFPNYSSELNVNALLLGDSALYLCASSSDRDTEAFFGQGTRLTVV.

V usage is TRBV3-1 (or the pseudogene TRBV3-2) and J usage is TRBJ2-5; 8 nucleotides agree with TRBD1. Germline V lookup: CDR1 LGHDT, CDR2 YNNKEL (reference sequence). The CDR3 is 14 residues long. Trimming removed 4 bases from V and 5 bases from J; junction bases left unmatched: 6. The CDR3 here is CASSPRTGRETQYF. The CDR3 bases are TGTGCCAGCAGCCCACGGACAGGGAGGGAGACCCAGTACTTC.

This chain joins TRBV7-9 and TRBJ2-1; D may be TRBD2 (6 bases). Trimming removed 4 bases from V and 7 bases from J, with 14 bases in between. The CDR3 length is 14 residues. CDR1 and CDR2 from the germline V gene are SEHNR and FQNEAQ (reference sequence). As DNA, the CDR3 is TGTGCCAGCAGCTCCCCGGGAGTCCAAAATGAGCAGTTCTTC. Translated: CASSSPGVQNEQFF.

V gene TRBV15 combines with J gene TRBJ1-5, with 8 positions matching TRBD1. The V gene's germline CDR1 is LNHNV and CDR2 YYDKDF (reference sequence). The CDR3 consists of 19 residues. The V gene end was trimmed by 1 base and the J gene end by 0 bases; junction bases not matched to a gene: 11. CDR3 nucleotide sequence: TGTGCCACCAGCAGAGGTCCCAGGACAGGGTTACATAGCAATCAGCCCCAGCATTTT. Protein sequence: CATSRGPRTGLHSNQPQHF.

The chain is built from TRBV11-1 and TRBJ1-1; D not resolved. Between the trimmed V and J ends, which lost 6 bases and 5 bases, there was a span of 22 bases. CDR1 is SGHAT and CDR2 is FQDESV in the germline V gene (reference sequence). The CDR3 loop spans 16 amino acids. The CDR3 loop is CASSLFGRRSLTEAFF. CDR3 nucleotide sequence: TGTGCCAGCAGTTTGTTCGGGCGGAGGAGCCTGACTGAAGCTTTCTTT. The variable domain in full, with the rest retrieved from reference TRBV11-1 and TRBJ1-1, is EAEVAQSPRYKITEKSQAVAFWCDPISGHATLYWYRQILGQGPELLVQFQDESVVDDSQLPKDRFSAERLKGVDSTLKIQPAELGDSAMYLCASSLFGRRSLTEAFFGQGTRLTVV.

The CDR3 bases are TGTGCCAGCAGCTTGACAATGAACCCGCACAATGAGCAGTTCTTC. It encodes CASSLTMNPHNEQFF. This chain links TRBV9 with TRBJ2-1; unclear D gene. V was cut by 4 bases and J by 5 bases, with 16 bases left in between. The germline V gene encodes CDR1 SGDLS and CDR2 YYNGEE. The CDR3 is 15 residues long.

The chain couples TRBV29-1 to TRBJ1-1; D remains ambiguous. Germline V gene data show CDR1 as SQVTM and CDR2 as ANQGSEA. The CDR3 totals 12 residues. V was clipped by 3 bases and J by 5 bases, with 10 bases between them. The chain's CDR3 is CSVDGLGTEAFF. In DNA form, the CDR3 reads TGCAGCGTTGATGGTTTGGGGACTGAAGCTTTCTTT.

The chain couples TRBV4-2 to TRBJ1-1, with D uncertain. The V gene lost 4 bases and the J gene lost 4 bases, with 19 bases spanning the gap. This CDR3 region has 16 residues. Germline loops: CDR1 LGHNA, CDR2 YNFKEQ. CDR3 region: CASSPQLRSSGTEAFF. The CDR3 nucleotides read TGTGCCAGCAGCCCCCAGTTGAGGTCATCGGGCACTGAAGCTTTCTTT.

This rearrangement joins TRBV24-1 to TRBJ2-1, with D unclear. Germline V gives CDR1 KGHDR, CDR2 SFDVKD. V lost 8 bases and J 7 bases, leaving 8 bases between the germline ends. This CDR3 is 11 amino acids long. The CDR3 DNA reads as TGTGCCACCACCTTAGGGAATGAGCAGTTCTTC. The encoded protein is CATTLGNEQFF.

The genes are TRBV7-9 and TRBJ2-7; D might be TRBD2 (5 bases). V dropped 5 bases and J dropped 3 bases, with 11 bases sitting between them. The CDR3 sequence is 13 residues long. Germline CDR1 is SEHNR and CDR2 is FQNEAQ (reference sequence). The CDR3 sequence is CASSEVRGYEQYF. CDR3 sequence (DNA): TGTGCCAGCAGCGAGGTCCGGGGCTACGAGCAGTACTTC.

This chain uses TRBV11-2 with TRBJ1-3; perhaps TRBD1 as D (6 bases). The CDR3 contains 16 residues. Germline CDR1 is SGHAT and CDR2 is FQNNGV. The V end lost 3 bases, the J end lost 4 bases, and 16 bases lay between the germline ends. This CDR3 reads CASSFALGQLGNTIYF. In DNA, the CDR3 is TGTGCCAGCAGCTTCGCGCTCGGACAGCTAGGAAACACCATATATTTT. Combining the CDR3 with reference TRBV11-2 and TRBJ1-3 gives the whole variable domain EAGVAQSPRYKIIEKRQSVAFWCNPISGHATLYWYQQILGQGPKLLIQFQNNGVVDDSQLPKDRFSAERLKGVDSTLKIQPAKLEDSAVYLCASSFALGQLGNTIYFGEGSWLTVV.